The T cell receptor (beta chain) under discussion was sequenced for a study of T cells in localized non-small cell lung cancer. Findings and caveats of the study: Detection in adjacent lung was observed for a median around 50 of the top 100 tumor clones. Clonality of T cells reached its maximum in uninvolved adjacent lung, surpassing tumor.

Germline assignment: CDR1 LGHNA and CDR2 YNFKEQ. V gave up 0 bases and J gave up 2 bases, with 10 bases separating them. The CDR3 sequence is 15 residues long. Produced via immunoSEQ multiplex PCR; TCRdb's table is partial and in-frame only. The sample has roughly 40,000 clones, 81% seen once; the top ten hold approximately 7.4%. About this clone itself: The antigen is unknown.

V usage is TRBV4-2 and J usage is TRBJ1-1; possibly TRBD1 for D (5 bases). The TCR sequence derives from a male donor aged 60 or older with stage II lung adenocarcinoma. The sample was peripheral blood mononuclear cells, taken before any cancer treatment. CDR3 coding DNA: TGTGCCAGCAGCCAAGACTCAGGGACCAACACTGAAGCTTTCTTT. The encoded protein is CASSQDSGTNTEAFF.